A selection of T cell receptor beta chains follows, all from one sample in a study of shared clonotypes between healthy human individuals. Sequenced by immunoSEQ multiplex PCR; TCRdb stores in-frame clones only, minus some. The sample carries 1,500,000 or so clones, just under 99% recorded once. The sequencing input was naive CD4+ T cells sorted from blood. These receptors were obtained from a man aged 25-40 years in good health. CDR3s include the opening cysteine and the closing phenylalanine or tryptophan. A D gene is named only where the DNA matches it firmly. Some rows have no size entry. The others give once, few or many, or a class for an expanded clone.

CDR3 DNA: TGTGCCAGCGCCTGGAGCAGGGAGACCCAGTACTTC; CDR3 protein: CASAWSRETQYF; V gene: TRBV6-1; D gene: NA; clone size: NA; J gene: TRBJ2-5
CDR3 DNA: TGTGCCATCAGTGTGGAACTAGCGGGAGAGTACGAGCAGTACTTC; CDR3 protein: CAISVELAGEYEQYF; V gene: TRBV10-3; D gene: TRBD2; clone size: NA; J gene: TRBJ2-7
CDR3 DNA: TGTGCCAGCAGCTTAGATTTGATGGGGACCGGGGAGCTGTTTTTT; CDR3 protein: CASSLDLMGTGELFF; V gene: TRBV11-2; D gene: NA; clone size: once; J gene: TRBJ2-2
CDR3 DNA: TGCGCCAGCAGCTTGGGGACAGGGGGCGGTCAGCCCCAGCATTTT; CDR3 protein: CASSLGTGGGQPQHF; V gene: TRBV5-1; D gene: TRBD1; clone size: once; J gene: TRBJ1-5
CDR3 DNA: TGCGCCAGCAGCCTTTCGACAGGGCTCAATGAGCAGTTCTTC; CDR3 protein: CASSLSTGLNEQFF; V gene: TRBV5-1; D gene: TRBD1; clone size: NA; J gene: TRBJ2-1
CDR3 DNA: TGTGCCAGCAGTTCGGTGTCCGGGACCCAGTACTTC; CDR3 protein: CASSSVSGTQYF; V gene: TRBV27; D gene: NA; clone size: NA; J gene: TRBJ2-5
CDR3 DNA: TGTGCCAGTAGTACACCAAAGGGGGGGCCTCAGCCCCAGCATTTT; CDR3 protein: CASSTPKGGPQPQHF; V gene: TRBV19; D gene: NA; clone size: NA; J gene: TRBJ1-5
CDR3 DNA: TGTGCCAGCAGCTTAGCGCGTATGGGGCCCTACAATGAGCAGTTCTTC; CDR3 protein: CASSLARMGPYNEQFF; V gene: TRBV7-9; D gene: NA; clone size: NA; J gene: TRBJ2-1
CDR3 DNA: TGCGCCAGCAGCTTTAGACAGGGACAGCCCTACGAGCAGTACTTC; CDR3 protein: CASSFRQGQPYEQYF; V gene: TRBV5-1; D gene: TRBD1; clone size: NA; J gene: TRBJ2-7
CDR3 DNA: TGTGCCAGCAGTTTATCGGGGGGATGGGGGACAAGGCTCACCGGGGAGCTGTTTTTT; CDR3 protein: CASSLSGGWGTRLTGELFF; V gene: TRBV27; D gene: NA; clone size: NA; J gene: TRBJ2-2
CDR3 DNA: TGTGCCAGCAGCCTAAAAGACAGCAATCAGCCCCAGCATTTT; CDR3 protein: CASSLKDSNQPQHF; V gene: TRBV5-5; D gene: NA; clone size: NA; J gene: TRBJ1-5
CDR3 DNA: TGTTCGTCCTACGAATCAGCCAAAAACATTCAGTACTTC; CDR3 protein: CSSYESAKNIQYF; V gene: TRBV30; D gene: NA; clone size: NA; J gene: TRBJ2-4
CDR3 DNA: TGCAGCGTTGCACAGGGGGCTGAAAAACTGTTTTTT; CDR3 protein: CSVAQGAEKLFF; V gene: TRBV29-1; D gene: TRBD1; clone size: NA; J gene: TRBJ1-4
CDR3 DNA: TGTGCCAGCAGCCTTAGAGCCGGGACAGGAATCTCCTACGAGCAGTACTTC; CDR3 protein: CASSLRAGTGISYEQYF; V gene: TRBV7-9; D gene: TRBD1; clone size: NA; J gene: TRBJ2-7
CDR3 DNA: TGTGCCAGCAGATCACTAGCGGGGTACACCGGGGAGCTGTTTTTT; CDR3 protein: CASRSLAGYTGELFF; V gene: TRBV2; D gene: TRBD2; clone size: NA; J gene: TRBJ2-2
CDR3 DNA: TGCGCCAGCAGCATCACAGGGAAGTGGGACACCGGGGAGCTGTTTTTT; CDR3 protein: CASSITGKWDTGELFF; V gene: TRBV5-1; D gene: NA; clone size: NA; J gene: TRBJ2-2
CDR3 DNA: TGCAGTGCTTTGGGCAATGAGCAGTTCTTC; CDR3 protein: CSALGNEQFF; V gene: TRBV20-1; D gene: NA; clone size: NA; J gene: TRBJ2-1
CDR3 DNA: TGTGCCAGCAGTTTGTCGGGGGTTGGGCGGAATGGCTACACCTTC; CDR3 protein: CASSLSGVGRNGYTF; V gene: TRBV28; D gene: NA; clone size: NA; J gene: TRBJ1-2
CDR3 DNA: TGTGCCAGCAGTAACAGGGACTCCTACGAGCAGTACTTC; CDR3 protein: CASSNRDSYEQYF; V gene: TRBV28; D gene: NA; clone size: NA; J gene: TRBJ2-7